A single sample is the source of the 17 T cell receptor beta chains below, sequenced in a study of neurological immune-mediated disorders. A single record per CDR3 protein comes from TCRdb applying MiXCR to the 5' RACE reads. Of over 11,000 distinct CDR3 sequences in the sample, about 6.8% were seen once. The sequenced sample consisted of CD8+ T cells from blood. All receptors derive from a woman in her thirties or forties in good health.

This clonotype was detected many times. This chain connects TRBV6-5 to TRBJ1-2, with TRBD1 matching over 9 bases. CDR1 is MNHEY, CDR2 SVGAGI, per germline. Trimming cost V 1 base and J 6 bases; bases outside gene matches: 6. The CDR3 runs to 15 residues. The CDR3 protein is CASSYYTGGGDGYTF. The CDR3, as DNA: TGTGCCAGCAGTTACTACACAGGGGGCGGGGATGGCTACACCTTC.

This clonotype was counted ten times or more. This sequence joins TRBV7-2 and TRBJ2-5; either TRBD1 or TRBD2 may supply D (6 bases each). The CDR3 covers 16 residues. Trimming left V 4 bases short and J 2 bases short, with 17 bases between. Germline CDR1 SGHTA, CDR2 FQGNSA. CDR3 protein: CASSSLGGLAQETQYF. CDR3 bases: TGTGCCAGCAGCTCCTTAGGGGGGCTAGCGCAAGAGACCCAGTACTTC.

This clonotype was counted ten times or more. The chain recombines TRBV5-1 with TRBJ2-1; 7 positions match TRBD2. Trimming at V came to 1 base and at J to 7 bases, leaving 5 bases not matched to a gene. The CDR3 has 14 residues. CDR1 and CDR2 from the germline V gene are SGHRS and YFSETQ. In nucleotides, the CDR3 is TGCGCCAGCAGCTTGTTTCTCGGGGGGAATGAGCAGTTCTTC. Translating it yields CASSLFLGGNEQFF.

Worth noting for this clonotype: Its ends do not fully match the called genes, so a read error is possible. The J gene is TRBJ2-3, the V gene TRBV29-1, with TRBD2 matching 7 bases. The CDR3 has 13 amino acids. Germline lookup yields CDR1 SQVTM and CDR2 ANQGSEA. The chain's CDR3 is CSVEGGRTWTQYF. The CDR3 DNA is TGCAGCGTTGAGGGGGGGAGGACGTGGACCCAGTACTTT.

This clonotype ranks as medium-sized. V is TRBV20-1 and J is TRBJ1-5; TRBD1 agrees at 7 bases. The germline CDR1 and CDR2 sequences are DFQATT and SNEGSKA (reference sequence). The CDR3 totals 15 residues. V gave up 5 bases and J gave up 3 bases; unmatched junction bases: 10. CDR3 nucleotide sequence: TGCAGTGCTTCTACAGGGGCTCTCTCCAATCAGCCCCAGCATTTT. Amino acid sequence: CSASTGALSNQPQHF.

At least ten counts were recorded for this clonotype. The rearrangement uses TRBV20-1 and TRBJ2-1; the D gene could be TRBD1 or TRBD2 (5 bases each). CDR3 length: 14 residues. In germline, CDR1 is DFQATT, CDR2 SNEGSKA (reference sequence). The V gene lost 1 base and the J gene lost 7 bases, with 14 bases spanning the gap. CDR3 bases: TGCAGTGCTAGAGGCCCGGCTTGGGGGAATGAGCAGTTCTTC. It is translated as CSARGPAWGNEQFF.

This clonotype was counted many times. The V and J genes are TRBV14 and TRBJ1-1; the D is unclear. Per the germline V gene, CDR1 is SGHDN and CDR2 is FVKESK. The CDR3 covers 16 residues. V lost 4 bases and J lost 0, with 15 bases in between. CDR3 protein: CASSPFDINMNTEAFF. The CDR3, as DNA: TGTGCCAGCAGCCCGTTCGACATCAACATGAACACTGAAGCTTTCTTT.

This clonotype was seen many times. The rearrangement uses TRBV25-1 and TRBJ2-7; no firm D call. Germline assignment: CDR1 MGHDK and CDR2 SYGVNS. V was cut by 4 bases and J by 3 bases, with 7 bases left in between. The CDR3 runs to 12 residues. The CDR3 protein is CASSANIYEQYF. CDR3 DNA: TGTGCCAGCAGTGCCAATATCTACGAGCAGTACTTC.

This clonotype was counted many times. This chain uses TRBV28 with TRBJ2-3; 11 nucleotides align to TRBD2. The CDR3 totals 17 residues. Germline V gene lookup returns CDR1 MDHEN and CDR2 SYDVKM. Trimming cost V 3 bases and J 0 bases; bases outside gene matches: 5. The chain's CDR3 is CASSFSGGGPSTDTQYF. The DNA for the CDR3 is TGTGCCAGCAGTTTTAGCGGGGGGGGTCCTAGCACAGATACGCAGTATTTT.

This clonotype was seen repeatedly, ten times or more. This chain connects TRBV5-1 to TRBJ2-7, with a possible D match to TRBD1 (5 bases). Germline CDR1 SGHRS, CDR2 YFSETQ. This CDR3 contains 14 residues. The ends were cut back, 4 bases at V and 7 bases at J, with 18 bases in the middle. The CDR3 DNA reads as TGCGCCAGCAGCCTACAAGGTGCCCAGGGTGAGCAGTACTTC. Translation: CASSLQGAQGEQYF.

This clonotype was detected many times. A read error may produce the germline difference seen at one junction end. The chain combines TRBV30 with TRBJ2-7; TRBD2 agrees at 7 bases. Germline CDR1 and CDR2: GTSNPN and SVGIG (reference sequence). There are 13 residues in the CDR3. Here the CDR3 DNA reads TGTGCCGGGAGGTGGCCTAGCGGATACGAGCAGTACTTC. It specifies CAGRWPSGYEQYF.

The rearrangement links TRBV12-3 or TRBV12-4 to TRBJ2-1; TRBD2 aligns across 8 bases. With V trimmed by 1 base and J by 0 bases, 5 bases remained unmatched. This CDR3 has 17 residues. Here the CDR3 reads CASSLGLATSSYNEQFF. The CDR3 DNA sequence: TGTGCCAGCAGTTTAGGACTAGCGACTAGCTCCTACAATGAGCAGTTCTTC.

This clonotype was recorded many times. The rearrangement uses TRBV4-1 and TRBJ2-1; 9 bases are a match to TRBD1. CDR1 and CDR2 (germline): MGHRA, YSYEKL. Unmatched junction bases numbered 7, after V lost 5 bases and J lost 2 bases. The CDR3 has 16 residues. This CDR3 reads CASSWGTGSTYNEQFF. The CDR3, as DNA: TGCGCCAGCAGCTGGGGGACAGGGTCTACCTACAATGAGCAGTTCTTC.

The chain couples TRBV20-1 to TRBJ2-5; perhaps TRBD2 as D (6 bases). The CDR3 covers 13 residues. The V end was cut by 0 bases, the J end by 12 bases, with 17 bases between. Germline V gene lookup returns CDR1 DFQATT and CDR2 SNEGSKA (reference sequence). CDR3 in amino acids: CSARDGGTAPEYF. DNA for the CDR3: TGCAGTGCTAGAGATGGCGGGACGGCCCCAGAGTACTTC.

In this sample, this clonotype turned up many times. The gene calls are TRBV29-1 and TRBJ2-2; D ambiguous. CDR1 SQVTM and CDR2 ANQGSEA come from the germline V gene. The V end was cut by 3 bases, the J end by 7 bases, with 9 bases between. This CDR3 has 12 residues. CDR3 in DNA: TGCAGCGTTGAGGAAGGTCTCGGGGAGCTGTTTTTT. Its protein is CSVEEGLGELFF.

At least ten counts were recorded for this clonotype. For the CDR3, the DNA is TGTGCCAGCAGCCCCCGGGGGCAGGGGGCTCGGTATGGCTACACCTTC. It specifies CASSPRGQGARYGYTF. The chain uses TRBV14 and TRBJ1-2; the match to TRBD1 covers 8 bases. The CDR3 has 16 residues. The ends lost 4 bases at V and 5 bases at J; junction bases unmatched: 12. Germline CDR1 reads SGHDN; CDR2 reads FVKESK.

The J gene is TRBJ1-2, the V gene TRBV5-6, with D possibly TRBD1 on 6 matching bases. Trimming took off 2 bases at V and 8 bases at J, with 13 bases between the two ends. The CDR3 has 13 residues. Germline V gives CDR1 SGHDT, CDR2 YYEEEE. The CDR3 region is CASSLQGSRGYTF. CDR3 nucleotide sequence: TGTGCCAGCAGCTTACAGGGCTCGCGAGGCTACACCTTC.